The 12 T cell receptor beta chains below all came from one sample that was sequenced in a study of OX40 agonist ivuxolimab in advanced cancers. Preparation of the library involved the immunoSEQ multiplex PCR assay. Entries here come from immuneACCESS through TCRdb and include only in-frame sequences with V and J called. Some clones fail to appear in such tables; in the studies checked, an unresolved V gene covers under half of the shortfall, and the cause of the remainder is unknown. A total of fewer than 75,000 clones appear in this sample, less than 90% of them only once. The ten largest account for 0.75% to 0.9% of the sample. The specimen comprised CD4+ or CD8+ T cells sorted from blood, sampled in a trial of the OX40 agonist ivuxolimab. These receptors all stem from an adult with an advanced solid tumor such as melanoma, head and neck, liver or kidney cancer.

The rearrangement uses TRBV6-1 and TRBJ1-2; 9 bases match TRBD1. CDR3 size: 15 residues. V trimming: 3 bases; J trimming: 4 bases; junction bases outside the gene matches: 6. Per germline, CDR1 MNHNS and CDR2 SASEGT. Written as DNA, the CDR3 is TGTGCCAGCAGTGAGGGGGGGACAGGGATCTATGGCTACACCTTC. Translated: CASSEGGTGIYGYTF.

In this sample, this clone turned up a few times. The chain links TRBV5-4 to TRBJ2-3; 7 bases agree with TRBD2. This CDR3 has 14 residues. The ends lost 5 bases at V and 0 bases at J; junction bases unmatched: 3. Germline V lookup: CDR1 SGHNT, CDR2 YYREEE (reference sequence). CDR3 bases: TGTGCCAGCAGGGGGAGGGGTAGCACAGATACGCAGTATTTT. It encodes CASRGRGSTDTQYF.

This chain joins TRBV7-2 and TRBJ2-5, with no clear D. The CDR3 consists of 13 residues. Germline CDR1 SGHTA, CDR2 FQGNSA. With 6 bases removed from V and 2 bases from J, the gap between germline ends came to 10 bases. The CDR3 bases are TGTGCCAGCAGTCTGGGGAATCAAGAGACCCAGTACTTC. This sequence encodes CASSLGNQETQYF.

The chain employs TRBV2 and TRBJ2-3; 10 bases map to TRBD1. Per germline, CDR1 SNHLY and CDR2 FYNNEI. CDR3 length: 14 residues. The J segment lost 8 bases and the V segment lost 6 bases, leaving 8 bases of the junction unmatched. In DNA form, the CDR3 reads TGTGCCAGCAGCCCGGGACAGGGGAGAGGTACGCAGTATTTT. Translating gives CASSPGQGRGTQYF. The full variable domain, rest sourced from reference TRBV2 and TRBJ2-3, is EPEVTQTPSHQVTQMGQEVILRCVPISNHLYFYWYRQILGQKVEFLVSFYNNEISEKSEIFDDQFSVERPDGSNFTLKIRSTKLEDSAMYFCASSPGQGRGTQYFGPGTRLTVL.

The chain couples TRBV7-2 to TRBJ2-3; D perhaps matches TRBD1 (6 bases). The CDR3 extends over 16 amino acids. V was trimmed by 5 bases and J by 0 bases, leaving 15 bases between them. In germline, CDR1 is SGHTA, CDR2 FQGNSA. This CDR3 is CASSRNRDRSTDTQYF. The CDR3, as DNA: TGTGCCAGCAGCCGAAACAGGGACCGAAGCACAGATACGCAGTATTTT.

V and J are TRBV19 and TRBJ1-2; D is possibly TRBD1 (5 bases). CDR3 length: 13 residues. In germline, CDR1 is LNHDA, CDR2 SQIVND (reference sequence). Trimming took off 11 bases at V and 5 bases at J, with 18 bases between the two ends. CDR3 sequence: CAAGGIGPYGYTF. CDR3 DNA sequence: TGTGCCGCGGGGGGAATAGGTCCTTATGGCTACACCTTC. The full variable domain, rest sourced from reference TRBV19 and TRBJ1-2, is DGGITQSPKYLFRKEGQNVTLSCEQNLNHDAMYWYRQDPGQGLRLIYYSQIVNDFQKGDIAEGYSVSREKKESFPLTVTSAQKNPTAFYLCAAGGIGPYGYTFGSGTRLTVV.

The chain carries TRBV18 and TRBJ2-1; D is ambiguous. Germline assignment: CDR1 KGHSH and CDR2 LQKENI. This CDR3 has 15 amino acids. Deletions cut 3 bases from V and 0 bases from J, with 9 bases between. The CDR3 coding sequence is TGTGCCAGCTCACCGAATCCGAGCTCCTACAATGAGCAGTTCTTC. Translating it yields CASSPNPSSYNEQFF.

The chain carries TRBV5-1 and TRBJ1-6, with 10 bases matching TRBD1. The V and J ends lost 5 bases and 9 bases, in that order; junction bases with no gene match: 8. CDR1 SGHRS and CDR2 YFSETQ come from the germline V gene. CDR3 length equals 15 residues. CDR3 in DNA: TGCGCCAGCAGACCGACAGGGGGCTACGGTTCACCCCTCCACTTT. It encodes CASRPTGGYGSPLHF.

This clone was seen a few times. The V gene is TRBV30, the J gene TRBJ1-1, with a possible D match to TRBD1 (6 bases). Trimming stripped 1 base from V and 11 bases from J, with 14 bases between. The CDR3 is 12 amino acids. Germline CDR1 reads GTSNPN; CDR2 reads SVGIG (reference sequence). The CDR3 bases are TGTGCCTGGAGTGAATACGGGGGCGGGGCTTTCTTT. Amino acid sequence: CAWSEYGGGAFF.

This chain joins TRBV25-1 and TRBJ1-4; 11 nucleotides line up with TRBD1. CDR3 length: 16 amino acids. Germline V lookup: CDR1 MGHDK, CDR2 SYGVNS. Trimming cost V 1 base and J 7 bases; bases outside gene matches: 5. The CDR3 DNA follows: TGTGCCAGCAGTGAATGGACAGGGGGCAAGGGTGAAAAACTGTTTTTT. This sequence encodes CASSEWTGGKGEKLFF.

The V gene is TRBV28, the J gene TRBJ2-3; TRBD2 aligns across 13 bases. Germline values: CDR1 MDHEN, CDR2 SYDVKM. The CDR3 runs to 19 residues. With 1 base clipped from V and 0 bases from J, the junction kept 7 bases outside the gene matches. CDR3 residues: CASSLSGLAGDSSTDTQYF. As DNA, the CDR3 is TGTGCCAGCAGTTTATCCGGACTAGCGGGAGATTCTAGCACAGATACGCAGTATTTT.

This CDR3 reads CASSILRGANTEAFF. The CDR3 DNA is TGTGCCAGTAGTATTTTACGGGGGGCGAACACTGAAGCTTTCTTT. The chain carries TRBV19 and TRBJ1-1; TRBD1 is a possible D gene (6 bases). Trimming left V 3 bases short and J 1 base short, with 12 bases between. CDR1 and CDR2 (germline): LNHDA, SQIVND (reference sequence). The CDR3 length is 15 residues.